A single sample is the source of the 16 T cell receptor beta chains below, sequenced in a study of shared clonotypes between healthy human individuals. Sequencing was performed with immunoSEQ multiplex PCR; in TCRdb, only in-frame clones are kept and a portion is missing. The sample shows some 1 million clones, about 70% of them seen only once. The sequenced sample was memory CD4+ T cells sorted from blood. The sample's subset: CD45RA-negative fraction. Every receptor here comes from a man between 18 and 29 years old in good health.

V is TRBV4-1 and J is TRBJ2-2, with 9 bases fitting TRBD1. In germline, CDR1 is MGHRA, CDR2 YSYEKL. The CDR3 is made up of 16 amino acids. V lost 2 bases and J lost 6; bases outside the gene matches: 7. The CDR3 DNA follows: TGCGCCAGCAGCCAAACACTAGGGACAGGGTCCGGGGAGCTGTTTTTT. Encoded protein: CASSQTLGTGSGELFF.

This clone appeared a few times. The V and J genes are TRBV4-1 and TRBJ2-5, with D perhaps TRBD1 or TRBD2 (5 bases each). The CDR3 length is 16 residues. Germline V gene sequence: CDR1 MGHRA, CDR2 YSYEKL. Trimming pared 2 bases from V and 5 bases from J, leaving 18 bases between. In DNA, the CDR3 is TGCGCCAGCAGCCAACGCCTCGGGGCTCCGGAGGAGACCCAGTACTTC. This sequence encodes CASSQRLGAPEETQYF.

The V call is TRBV30, the J call TRBJ2-3; TRBD1 matches 7 bases. Germline CDR1 GTSNPN, CDR2 SVGIG (reference sequence). J gave up 6 bases and V 0 bases, and 6 bases lay outside the gene matches. The CDR3 spans 14 residues. The CDR3: CAWSVLGGSDTQYF. The CDR3 nucleotides read TGTGCCTGGAGTGTACTAGGGGGCAGCGATACGCAGTATTTT.

The CDR3, as DNA: TGTGCCAGCAGTGACCTTGTGCGCTACACCTTC. Amino acids: CASSDLVRYTF. J is TRBJ1-2 and V is TRBV2; D remains ambiguous. CDR3 length: 11 residues. Germline assignment: CDR1 SNHLY and CDR2 FYNNEI. V dropped 3 bases and J dropped 9 bases, with 8 bases sitting between them.

The rearrangement uses TRBV7-2 and TRBJ1-5; weak D call: TRBD1 (5 bases). V was clipped by 7 bases and J by 2 bases, with 15 bases between them. Germline V gene lookup returns CDR1 SGHTA and CDR2 FQGNSA. The CDR3 spans 15 residues. In nucleotides, the CDR3 is TGTGCCAGCACCGGTCGGGTGGGACGCAATCAGCCCCAGCATTTT. It is translated as CASTGRVGRNQPQHF.

The chain carries TRBV27 and TRBJ1-1; D gene uncertain. Germline lookup yields CDR1 MNHEY and CDR2 SMNVEV (reference sequence). CDR3 length equals 15 residues. V gave up 5 bases and J gave up 2 bases, with 15 bases separating them. The CDR3 reads CASSLKASGNTEAFF. In nucleotides, the CDR3 is TGTGCCAGCAGTCTCAAAGCTTCGGGAAACACTGAAGCTTTCTTT.

The chain recombines TRBV5-1 with TRBJ2-2; D not resolved. Germline lookup yields CDR1 SGHRS and CDR2 YFSETQ. V lost 0 bases to trimming and J lost 3 bases, with 9 bases between them. CDR3 length: 15 amino acids. CDR3 loop: CASSLGHVDTGELFF. The CDR3 nucleotides read TGCGCCAGCAGCTTGGGGCACGTTGACACCGGGGAGCTGTTTTTT.

This clone has more than one count but fewer than ten. The chain joins TRBV4-3 to TRBJ2-7, with D perhaps matching TRBD2 (6 bases). CDR3 length: 13 amino acids. With 4 bases removed from V and 3 bases from J, the gap between germline ends came to 10 bases. Germline values: CDR1 LGHNA, CDR2 YSLEER. CDR3 DNA sequence: TGCGCCAGCAGCCCCTATAGCGGCTACGAGCAGTACTTC. It yields the protein CASSPYSGYEQYF.

The chain is built from TRBV4-2 and TRBJ2-1; 7 bases line up with TRBD1. Germline CDR1 LGHNA, CDR2 YNFKEQ. V was clipped by 0 bases and J by 7 bases; unmatched bases: 9. The CDR3 runs 16 residues. The CDR3 region is CASSQETKQGWNEQFF. In DNA, the CDR3 is TGTGCCAGCAGCCAAGAAACCAAACAGGGGTGGAATGAGCAGTTCTTC.

In this sample, this clone turned up a few times. V and J are TRBV7-9 and TRBJ1-1; D unclear. The CDR3 is made up of 15 amino acids. Per germline, CDR1 SEHNR and CDR2 FQNEAQ (reference sequence). The ends were cut back, 5 bases at V and 4 bases at J, with 17 bases in the middle. In DNA, the CDR3 is TGTGCCAGCAGCCTCTCTAATATACCCCTCACTGAAGCTTTCTTT. It encodes CASSLSNIPLTEAFF.

The chain combines TRBV9 with TRBJ2-5; 14 bases align to TRBD2. V lost 4 bases, J lost 4 bases, and 9 bases stayed unmatched. This CDR3 is built from 17 residues. In germline, CDR1 is SGDLS, CDR2 YYNGEE. CDR3 sequence: CASSNPSGTSGRETQYF. The CDR3 DNA reads TGTGCCAGCAGCAACCCCTCCGGGACTAGCGGGAGAGAGACCCAGTACTTC. The whole variable domain, remainder taken from reference TRBV9 and TRBJ2-5, is DSGVTQTPKHLITATGQRVTLRCSPRSGDLSVYWYQQSLDQGLQFLIQYYNGEERAKGNILERFSAQQFPDLHSELNLSSLELGDSALYFCASSNPSGTSGRETQYFGPGTRLLVL.

In its sample, this clone was seen a few times. V and J are TRBV25-1 and TRBJ1-2; no reliable D call. Trimming took off 0 bases at V and 8 bases at J, with 7 bases between the two ends. The CDR3 is 12 residues long. Germline loops: CDR1 MGHDK, CDR2 SYGVNS. The CDR3 DNA reads as TGTGCCAGCAGTGAATACATCCAGGGCTACACCTTC. It yields the protein CASSEYIQGYTF.

On this clone: Within the sample, other DNA sequences also encode this same CDR3. The CDR3 DNA sequence: TGTGCCAGCAGCAGGGGGTTGGAGACCCAGTACTTC. It specifies CASSRGLETQYF. This chain uses TRBV2 with TRBJ2-5; 7 positions agree with TRBD1. The CDR3 consists of 12 residues. Germline V CDR1 and CDR2: SNHLY, FYNNEI. J gave up 5 bases and V 6 bases, and 3 bases lay outside the gene matches.

The chain has TRBV5-1 and TRBJ2-5; 12 bases map to TRBD1. The length of the CDR3 is 16 residues. V shed 4 bases and J 4 bases; nucleotides not matched to a gene: 8. Germline lookup yields CDR1 SGHRS and CDR2 YFSETQ. The CDR3 region has the DNA TGCGCCAGCAGCCGACCGGGACAGGGGGCTGGAGAGACCCAGTACTTC. Amino acids: CASSRPGQGAGETQYF.

This clone came up many times. Within the sample, other DNA sequences also encode this same CDR3. The chain carries TRBV7-3 and TRBJ1-1, with a weak D call TRBD1 (5 bases). Germline-derived CDR1 and CDR2 are SGHTA and FQGTGA. This CDR3 has 14 amino acids. V was cut by 5 bases and J by 5 bases, with 15 bases left in between. CDR3 protein: CASSLQGSGTEAFF. The CDR3, as DNA: TGTGCCAGCAGCCTTCAGGGAAGTGGTACTGAAGCTTTCTTT. Combining the CDR3 with reference TRBV7-3 and TRBJ1-1 gives the whole variable domain GAGVSQTPSNKVTEKGKYVELRCDPISGHTALYWYRQSLGQGPEFLIYFQGTGAADDSGLPNDRFFAVRPEGSVSTLKIQRTERGDSAVYLCASSLQGSGTEAFFGQGTRLTVV.

This clone was recorded a few times. The rearrangement links TRBV7-9 to TRBJ1-2, with D perhaps matching TRBD1 (6 bases). From germline, CDR1 is SEHNR and CDR2 FQNEAQ (reference sequence). This CDR3 spans 17 amino acids. Trimming removed 3 bases from V and 8 bases from J, with 25 bases in between. CDR3 protein: CASSFNQGHNIGLGYTF. The CDR3 DNA follows: TGTGCCAGCAGCTTCAACCAGGGACACAATATCGGGCTCGGCTACACCTTC.